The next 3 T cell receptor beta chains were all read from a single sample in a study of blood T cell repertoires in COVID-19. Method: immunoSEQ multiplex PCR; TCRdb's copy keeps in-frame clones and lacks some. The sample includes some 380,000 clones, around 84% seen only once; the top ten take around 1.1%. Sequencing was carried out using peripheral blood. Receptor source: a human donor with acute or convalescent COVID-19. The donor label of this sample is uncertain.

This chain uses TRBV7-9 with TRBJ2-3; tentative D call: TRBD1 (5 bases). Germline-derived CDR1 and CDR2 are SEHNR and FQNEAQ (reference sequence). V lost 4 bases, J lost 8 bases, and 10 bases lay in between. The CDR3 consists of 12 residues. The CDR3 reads CASSSDRGTQYF. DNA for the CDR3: TGTGCCAGCAGCTCCGACAGAGGTACGCAGTATTTT.

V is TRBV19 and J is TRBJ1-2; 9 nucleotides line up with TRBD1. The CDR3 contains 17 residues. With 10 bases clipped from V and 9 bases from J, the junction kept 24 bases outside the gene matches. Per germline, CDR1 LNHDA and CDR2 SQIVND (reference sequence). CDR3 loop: CATQGSGTGILGLSYTF. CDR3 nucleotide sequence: TGTGCCACCCAAGGGAGTGGGACAGGGATCTTAGGGCTGAGCTACACCTTC. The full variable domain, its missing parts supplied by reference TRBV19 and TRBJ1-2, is DGGITQSPKYLFRKEGQNVTLSCEQNLNHDAMYWYRQDPGQGLRLIYYSQIVNDFQKGDIAEGYSVSREKKESFPLTVTSAQKNPTAFYLCATQGSGTGILGLSYTFGSGTRLTVV.

As DNA, the CDR3 is TGTGCCAGCAGTTACGCTCAGGGGGCAGGAGTTACTGAAGCTTTCTTT. Its translation is CASSYAQGAGVTEAFF. The V gene is TRBV6-2 or TRBV6-3, the J gene TRBJ1-1; 8 bases match TRBD1. Germline trimming cut 2 bases from V and 5 bases from J; bases unmatched to any gene: 10. The length of the CDR3 is 16 residues. Germline CDR1 MNHEY, CDR2 SVGEGT.